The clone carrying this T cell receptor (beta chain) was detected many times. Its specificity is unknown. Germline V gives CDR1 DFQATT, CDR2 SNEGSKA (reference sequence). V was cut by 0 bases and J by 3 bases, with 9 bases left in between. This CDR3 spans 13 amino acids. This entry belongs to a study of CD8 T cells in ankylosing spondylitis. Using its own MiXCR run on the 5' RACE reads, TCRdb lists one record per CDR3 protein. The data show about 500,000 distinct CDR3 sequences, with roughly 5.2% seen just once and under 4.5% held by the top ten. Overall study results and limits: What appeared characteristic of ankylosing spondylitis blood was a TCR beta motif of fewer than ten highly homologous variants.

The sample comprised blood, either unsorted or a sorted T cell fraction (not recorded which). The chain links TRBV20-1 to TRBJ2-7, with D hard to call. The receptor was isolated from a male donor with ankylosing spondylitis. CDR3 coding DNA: TGCAGTGCTAGAGATCGCATCTACTACGAGCAGTACTTC. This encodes CSARDRIYYEQYF.